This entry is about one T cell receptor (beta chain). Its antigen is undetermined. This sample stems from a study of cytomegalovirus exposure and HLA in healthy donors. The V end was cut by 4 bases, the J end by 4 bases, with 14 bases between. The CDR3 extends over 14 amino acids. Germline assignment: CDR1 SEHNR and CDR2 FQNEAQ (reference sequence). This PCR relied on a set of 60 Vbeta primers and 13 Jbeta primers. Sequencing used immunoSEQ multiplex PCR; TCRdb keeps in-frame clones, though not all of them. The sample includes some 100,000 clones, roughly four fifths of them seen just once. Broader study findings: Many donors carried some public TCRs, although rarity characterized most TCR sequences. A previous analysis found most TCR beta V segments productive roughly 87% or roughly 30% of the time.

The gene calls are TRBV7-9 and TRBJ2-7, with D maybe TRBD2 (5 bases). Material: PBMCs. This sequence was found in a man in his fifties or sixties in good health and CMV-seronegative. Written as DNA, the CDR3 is TGTGCCAGCAGCTCGACGTCCCGAGGGTACGAGCAGTACTTC. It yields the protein CASSSTSRGYEQYF.